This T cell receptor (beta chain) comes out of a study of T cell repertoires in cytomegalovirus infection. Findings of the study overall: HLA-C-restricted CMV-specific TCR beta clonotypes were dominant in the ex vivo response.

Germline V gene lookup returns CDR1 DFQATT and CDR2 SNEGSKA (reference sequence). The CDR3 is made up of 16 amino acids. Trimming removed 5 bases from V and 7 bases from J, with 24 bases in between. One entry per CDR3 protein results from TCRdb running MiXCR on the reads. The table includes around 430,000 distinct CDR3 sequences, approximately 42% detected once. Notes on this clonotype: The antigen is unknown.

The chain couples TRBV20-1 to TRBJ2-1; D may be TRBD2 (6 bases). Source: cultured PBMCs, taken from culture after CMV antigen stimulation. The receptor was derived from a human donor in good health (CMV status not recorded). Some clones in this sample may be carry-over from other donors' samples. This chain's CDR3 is CSAGGWRGAVENEQFF. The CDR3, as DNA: TGCAGTGCTGGGGGGTGGAGGGGCGCGGTGGAGAATGAGCAGTTCTTC.